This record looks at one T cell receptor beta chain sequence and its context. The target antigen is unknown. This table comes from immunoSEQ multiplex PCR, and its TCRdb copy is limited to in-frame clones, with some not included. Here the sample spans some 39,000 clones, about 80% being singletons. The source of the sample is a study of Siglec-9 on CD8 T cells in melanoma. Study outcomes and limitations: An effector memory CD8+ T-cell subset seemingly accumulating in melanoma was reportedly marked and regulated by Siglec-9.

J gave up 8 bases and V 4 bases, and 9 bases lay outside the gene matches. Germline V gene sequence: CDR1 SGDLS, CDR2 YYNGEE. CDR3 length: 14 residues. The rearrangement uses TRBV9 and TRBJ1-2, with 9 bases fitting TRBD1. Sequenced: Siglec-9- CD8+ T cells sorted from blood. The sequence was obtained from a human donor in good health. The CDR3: CASSLKIQGAGYTF. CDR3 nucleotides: TGTGCCAGCAGCCTCAAAATACAGGGGGCCGGCTACACCTTC.